Following are 14 T cell receptor beta chains from one sample sequenced in a study of cytomegalovirus exposure and HLA in healthy donors. Generated by immunoSEQ multiplex PCR, the TCRdb table keeps only in-frame clones and is missing some. The table includes 120,000 or so clones, 70% to 90% detected once. The specimen sequenced was PBMCs. The origin of the receptors is a young woman in good health and CMV-seronegative.

CDR3: CASSLGTEGLYEQYF. As DNA, the CDR3 is TGTGCCAGCAGCCTAGGGACAGAAGGTCTCTACGAGCAGTACTTC. The genes are TRBV7-2 and TRBJ2-7; 7 nucleotides match TRBD1. V shed 5 bases and J 3 bases; nucleotides not matched to a gene: 10. Germline-derived CDR1 and CDR2 are SGHTA and FQGNSA. The CDR3 spans 15 residues.

Details on this clone: At one end, the junction sequence differs from germline, possibly due to a read error. The chain joins TRBV6-1 to TRBJ2-7, with a possible D match to TRBD2 (6 bases). Germline V CDR1 and CDR2: MNHNS, SASEGT. The CDR3 runs 12 residues. The CDR3 region has the DNA TGTGCCAGCAGCCAAACAATTATCTCGACTAGCTTC. Translation gives CASSQTIISTSF.

This chain links TRBV9 with TRBJ2-1; TRBD2 matches at 13 bases. The length of the CDR3 is 14 residues. The trim removed 0 bases at V and 10 bases at J, leaving 1 base unmatched. CDR1 is SGDLS and CDR2 is YYNGEE in the germline V gene. Here the CDR3 reads CASSVELAGGEQFF. The CDR3 nucleotides read TGTGCCAGCAGCGTAGAACTAGCGGGAGGGGAGCAGTTCTTC.

The chain couples TRBV7-6 to TRBJ2-1; a weak D match, TRBD1 (6 bases). V lost 7 bases, J lost 6 bases, and 19 bases lay in between. This CDR3 contains 15 residues. Germline V lookup: CDR1 SGHVS, CDR2 FNYEAQ. The CDR3: CASTTGWGSGNEQFF. The DNA for the CDR3 is TGTGCCAGCACCACAGGGTGGGGGTCCGGCAATGAGCAGTTCTTC.

The chain combines TRBV6-6 with TRBJ2-2; weak D call: TRBD2 (5 bases). V was pared by 7 bases and J by 0 bases, with 12 bases between. Germline V lookup: CDR1 MNHNY, CDR2 SVGAGI (reference sequence). The CDR3 runs to 15 residues. The CDR3 DNA reads as TGTGCCAGCATTTCCGACGGGGCGAACACCGGGGAGCTGTTTTTT. Protein: CASISDGANTGELFF.

The chain combines TRBV2 with TRBJ1-3; 9 nucleotides line up with TRBD1. V lost 6 bases to trimming and J lost 7 bases; unmatched junction nucleotides: 4. CDR1 is SNHLY and CDR2 is FYNNEI in the germline V gene. This CDR3 is 13 amino acids long. CDR3: CASRTGGPNTIYF. CDR3 coding DNA: TGTGCCAGCAGGACAGGGGGGCCCAACACCATATATTTT. The full variable domain, its missing parts supplied by reference TRBV2 and TRBJ1-3, is EPEVTQTPSHQVTQMGQEVILRCVPISNHLYFYWYRQILGQKVEFLVSFYNNEISEKSEIFDDQFSVERPDGSNFTLKIRSTKLEDSAMYFCASRTGGPNTIYFGEGSWLTVV.

The chain carries TRBV2 and TRBJ2-3; D gene ambiguous. The CDR3 totals 15 residues. Germline V lookup: CDR1 SNHLY, CDR2 FYNNEI. Trimming pared 4 bases from V and 1 base from J, leaving 12 bases between. The CDR3 nucleotides read TGTGCCAGCAGTGTTTCCAGGTCAGGCACAGATACGCAGTATTTT. This translates into CASSVSRSGTDTQYF.

The V and J genes are TRBV4-1 and TRBJ1-1; 10 nucleotides align to TRBD1. CDR3 length equals 18 residues. V shed 5 bases and J 0 bases; nucleotides not matched to a gene: 12. Germline V CDR1 and CDR2: MGHRA, YSYEKL. The CDR3 sequence is CASSTTGTGALMNTEAFF. The CDR3, as DNA: TGCGCCAGCAGCACAACCGGGACAGGGGCCCTGATGAACACTGAAGCTTTCTTT.

The chain uses TRBV28 and TRBJ2-5, with 7 bases identical to TRBD1. The V gene end was trimmed by 3 bases and the J gene end by 2 bases; junction bases not matched to a gene: 3. Germline loops: CDR1 MDHEN, CDR2 SYDVKM. The CDR3 is 14 amino acids. For the CDR3, the DNA is TGTGCCAGCAGTTTTGGGACAGCGCAAGAGACCCAGTACTTC. The encoded protein is CASSFGTAQETQYF.

J is TRBJ1-5 and V is TRBV30; TRBD1 aligns across 9 bases. The CDR3 has 20 residues. Trimming removed 2 bases from V and 3 bases from J; junction bases left unmatched: 20. From germline, CDR1 is GTSNPN and CDR2 SVGIG (reference sequence). Here the CDR3 reads CAWSRGGWFVGTGLNQPQHF. In nucleotides, the CDR3 is TGTGCCTGGAGTAGGGGCGGCTGGTTTGTGGGGACAGGGCTCAATCAGCCCCAGCATTTT.

V is TRBV30 and J is TRBJ2-7, with TRBD1 matching 7 bases. This CDR3 has 15 residues. Losses at the gene ends were 3 bases for V and 2 bases for J; bases not matched to a gene: 10. In germline, CDR1 is GTSNPN, CDR2 SVGIG (reference sequence). The CDR3 bases are TGTGCCTGGAGCTCGGACAGGACAGGCCCCTACGAGCAGTACTTC. Amino acid sequence: CAWSSDRTGPYEQYF.

The chain recombines TRBV28 with TRBJ2-3, with TRBD2 as a possible D gene (7 bases). Germline CDR1 reads MDHEN; CDR2 reads SYDVKM. This CDR3 region has 14 residues. Trimming removed 1 base at V and 4 bases at J, with 9 bases between. The CDR3 region is CASSLLGGPDTQYF. The CDR3 bases are TGTGCCAGCAGTTTATTGGGGGGGCCAGATACGCAGTATTTT.

The chain recombines TRBV6-1 with TRBJ1-1; D remains unclear. CDR1 is MNHNS and CDR2 is SASEGT in the germline V gene. The CDR3 is 12 residues long. V lost 6 bases, J lost 10 bases, and 15 bases lay in between. The DNA of the CDR3 is TGTGCCAGCAGCGAGACCGGGATCGGAGCTTTCTTT. Its protein product is CASSETGIGAFF.

The chain uses TRBV4-1 and TRBJ2-2, with a weak D call TRBD1 (6 bases). This CDR3 spans 16 amino acids. Germline V gene data show CDR1 as MGHRA and CDR2 as YSYEKL. V was trimmed by 6 bases and J by 5 bases, leaving 19 bases between them. In nucleotides, the CDR3 is TGCGCCAGCAGTAGCAACAGGGTTCTTTCGACCGGGGAGCTGTTTTTT. Residues: CASSSNRVLSTGELFF.